One and the same sample provided the 9 T cell receptor beta chains below, sequenced in a study of shared clonotypes between healthy human individuals (dated by TCRdb to 2020 to 2022). Libraries came from the immunoSEQ multiplex PCR assay. This is the immuneACCESS table as TCRdb keeps it, with only in-frame sequences that have V and J called. A part of the clones is gone; compared with another copy, unresolved V genes explain less than half, and the rest is unexplained. This sample lists 800,000 to 1,200,000 clones; 75% to 80% were detected once. The ten largest clones take up approximately 0.52% of the sample. The specimen sequenced was memory CD4+ T cells from PBMCs. This specimen's cell subset or site label, per the study, means: CD45RA-negative fraction. The receptor source for this set is a man aged 18 to 30 in good health. Some clones in this sample may be carry-over from other donors' samples.

This chain connects TRBV30 to TRBJ2-5; D unclear. The germline gives CDR1 GTSNPN, CDR2 SVGIG (reference sequence). The CDR3 is 14 amino acids. V was cut by 0 bases and J by 5 bases, with 13 bases left in between. CDR3 region: CAWSVRALGETQYF. DNA of the CDR3: TGTGCCTGGAGTGTAAGGGCTCTAGGGGAGACCCAGTACTTC.

The chain combines TRBV18 with TRBJ2-3, with 12 bases matching TRBD2. The CDR3 totals 17 residues. J lost 6 bases, V lost 0 bases, and 7 bases had no gene match. Germline V gene sequence: CDR1 KGHSH, CDR2 LQKENI. CDR3 bases: TGTGCCAGCTCACCACCGACTAGCGGGAGAGTAGTTGATACGCAGTATTTT. This gives the protein CASSPPTSGRVVDTQYF.

The chain has TRBV27 and TRBJ2-7; no clear D. Looked up from germline, CDR1 is MNHEY and CDR2 is SMNVEV (reference sequence). Between the trimmed V and J ends, which lost 3 bases and 7 bases, there was a span of 13 bases. The CDR3 sequence is 13 residues long. CDR3 DNA: TGTGCCAGCAGTTTTGGTAGGTCCTGGGAGCAGTACTTC. Amino acid sequence: CASSFGRSWEQYF.

The gene calls are TRBV9 and TRBJ2-2, with a possible D match to TRBD2 (6 bases). Germline-derived CDR1 and CDR2 are SGDLS and YYNGEE. V lost 0 bases and J 4 bases, leaving 13 bases between the germline ends. CDR3 size: 16 residues. The CDR3 here is CASSVGSLAFTGELFF. As DNA, the CDR3 is TGTGCCAGCAGCGTAGGAAGTCTAGCGTTCACCGGGGAGCTGTTTTTT.

The chain is built from TRBV18 and TRBJ1-5; D is ambiguous. The V end was cut by 2 bases, the J end by 3 bases, with 11 bases between. CDR3 length equals 15 residues. From germline, CDR1 is KGHSH and CDR2 LQKENI. CDR3 DNA sequence: TGTGCCAGCTCACCAAGGTTGGCAGACAATCAGCCCCAGCATTTT. Translating gives CASSPRLADNQPQHF. Full variable domain (remainder filled in from reference TRBV18 and TRBJ1-5): NAGVMQNPRHLVRRRGQEARLRCSPMKGHSHVYWYRQLPEEGLKFMVYLQKENIIDESGMPKERFSAEFPKEGPSILRIQQVVRGDSAAYFCASSPRLADNQPQHFGDGTRLSIL.

The V call is TRBV7-9, the J call TRBJ2-5; possibly TRBD1 for D (5 bases). The CDR3 has 14 amino acids. V lost 3 bases, J lost 1 base, and 9 bases lay in between. From germline, CDR1 is SEHNR and CDR2 FQNEAQ (reference sequence). The CDR3 loop reads CASSFSTAQETQYF. Here the CDR3 DNA reads TGTGCCAGCAGCTTTTCGACAGCCCAAGAGACCCAGTACTTC. Filled out from reference TRBV7-9 and TRBJ2-5, the complete variable domain reads DTGVSQNPRHKITKRGQNVTFRCDPISEHNRLYWYRQTLGQGPEFLTYFQNEAQLEKSRLLSDRFSAERPKGSFSTLEIQRTEQGDSAMYLCASSFSTAQETQYFGPGTRLLVL.

J is TRBJ2-7 and V is TRBV5-4; D is uncertain. V was pared by 4 bases and J by 4 bases, with 9 bases between. The length of the CDR3 is 12 residues. The germline V gene encodes CDR1 SGHNT and CDR2 YYREEE (reference sequence). DNA of the CDR3: TGTGCCAGCAGCCAATCTTATTACGAGCAGTACTTC. It is translated as CASSQSYYEQYF.

The V gene is TRBV5-1, the J gene TRBJ2-1; D may be TRBD1 or TRBD2 (6 bases each). The ends were cut back, 3 bases at V and 6 bases at J, with 7 bases in the middle. This CDR3 has 12 residues. CDR1 and CDR2 (germline): SGHRS, YFSETQ. The CDR3 nucleotides are TGCGCCAGCAGCTGGGGGGCCAATGAGCAGTTCTTC. Amino acid sequence: CASSWGANEQFF.

The rearrangement links TRBV28 to TRBJ1-1; D not certain. This CDR3 is 14 amino acids long. The germline CDR1 and CDR2 sequences are MDHEN and SYDVKM. The V end lost 5 bases, the J end lost 0 bases, and 10 bases lay between the germline ends. The CDR3 loop is CASSGVRMNTEAFF. Written as DNA, the CDR3 is TGTGCCAGCAGTGGGGTCCGCATGAACACTGAAGCTTTCTTT.